A selection of T cell receptor beta chains follows, all from one sample in a study of cytomegalovirus exposure and HLA in healthy donors. Only in-frame clones appear in the TCRdb table, and some are missing; sequencing was by immunoSEQ multiplex PCR. The sample consists of about 120,000 clones, 74% of them appearing once. The sample was PBMCs. Receptors originate from a middle-aged woman in good health and CMV-seropositive. Both conserved end residues are part of each CDR3. Fields, in order: V gene, clone size, D gene, J gene, CDR3 DNA, CDR3 protein. A D gene is named only where the DNA matches it firmly. Not all rows give a size; the values are once, few, many and, for expanded clones, a class.

>TRBV5-1|few|TRBD2|TRBJ2-1
TGCGCCAGCAGCTTGGGGGCTAGCGGGAGCGGTGGGAATGAGCAGTTCTTC
CASSLGASGSGGNEQFF
>TRBV12-5|few|TRBD1|TRBJ2-1
TGTGCTAGTGGTCCCCGACAGGGGAGGAATGAGCAGTTCTTC
CASGPRQGRNEQFF
>TRBV7-6|once|TRBD1|TRBJ2-3
TGTGCCAGCAGCTTAGGTCTAATGAGGGGGCGTAAAGATACGCAGTATTTT
CASSLGLMRGRKDTQYF
>TRBV29-1|-|TRBD1|TRBJ1-4
TGCAGCGGTACACAGGGGCATTTCGATGAAAAACTGTTTTTT
CSGTQGHFDEKLFF
>TRBV18|-|TRBD1|TRBJ2-3
TGTGCCAGCTCGGGGACAGCTCCCACAGATACGCAGTATTTT
CASSGTAPTDTQYF
>TRBV30|-|-|TRBJ1-6
TGTGCCTGGAGTACCGTCTCTACTAATTCACCCCTCCACTTT
CAWSTVSTNSPLHF
>TRBV10-3|-|-|TRBJ2-7
TGTGCCATCAGTGAGGGCCAGCGGTACGAGCAGTACTTC
CAISEGQRYEQYF
>TRBV11-3|-|TRBD2|TRBJ2-1
TGTGCCAGCAGCCACCGGACTAGCGGGAGGCATGGTAATGAGCAGTTCTTC
CASSHRTSGRHGNEQFF
>TRBV9|-|-|TRBJ2-1
TGTGCCAGCAGCGGACGGGAGTTATGGGGGCAGTTCTTC
CASSGRELWGQFF
>TRBV9|-|TRBD1|TRBJ1-3
TGTGCCAGCAGCGTATCGCAGGGGGTATGGGGCGGAAACACCATATATTTT
CASSVSQGVWGGNTIYF
>TRBV4-2|few|-|TRBJ1-3
TGTGCCAGCAGCCAAGGAGGGAGGGGTGGCTCTGGAAACACCATATATTTT
CASSQGGRGGSGNTIYF
>TRBV19|few|-|TRBJ1-1
TGTGCCAGTAGTACCCCTTTCCGCGGGTCCACTGAAGCTTTCTTT
CASSTPFRGSTEAFF